Below, 5 T cell receptor beta chains from the same sample are listed, as sequenced in a study of identifying expanded T cells in peripheral blood. Only in-frame clones appear in the TCRdb table, and some are missing; sequencing was by immunoSEQ multiplex PCR. The sample carries just over 90,000 clones, 88% recorded once. The sequenced material came from blood. These receptors were taken from a person aged 18-70 years in good health.

The chain recombines TRBV9 with TRBJ2-1; 10 bases fit TRBD1. Trimming took 4 bases from V and 9 from J; bases not matched to a gene: 10. There are 15 residues in the CDR3. CDR1 is SGDLS, CDR2 YYNGEE, per germline. The CDR3 DNA sequence: TGTGCCAGCAGCTTCGGACAGGGGGTGCTATCTGAGCAGTTCTTC. Translated, it gives CASSFGQGVLSEQFF.

This clone was counted a single time. The V and J genes are TRBV30 and TRBJ2-7; 8 bases align to TRBD1. The CDR3 runs 17 residues. CDR1 is GTSNPN, CDR2 SVGIG, per germline (reference sequence). The trim removed 1 base at V and 6 bases at J, leaving 17 bases unmatched. The CDR3 DNA sequence: TGTGCCTGGAGTGAAAAAACCCCCGGGACAGGTTCCCTCGAGCAGTACTTC. Encoded protein: CAWSEKTPGTGSLEQYF.

The rearrangement joins TRBV7-6 to TRBJ1-4, with D perhaps TRBD1 (6 bases). The CDR3 is made up of 15 amino acids. Germline V CDR1 and CDR2: SGHVS, FNYEAQ. Trimming took 5 bases from V and 7 from J, leaving 17 bases between them. The CDR3 here is CASSPGAGSGEKLFF. The CDR3 nucleotides are TGTGCCAGCAGCCCGGGGGCAGGGAGTGGTGAAAAACTGTTTTTT.

The J gene is TRBJ2-3, the V gene TRBV7-6; no reliable D call. Germline V gene sequence: CDR1 SGHVS, CDR2 FNYEAQ. V was cut by 6 bases and J by 6 bases, with 10 bases left in between. The CDR3 is 12 residues long. The chain's CDR3 is CASSPLGDTQYF. In DNA form, the CDR3 reads TGTGCCAGCAGTCCCCTCGGTGATACGCAGTATTTT.

This chain uses TRBV7-5 with TRBJ2-5; no check of the table's D call, TRBD1, against the DNA was made. TRBV7-5 is given as a pseudogene. The CDR3 has 17 residues. The CDR3 reads CVRSLEEVRGYQETQYF. In nucleotides, the CDR3 is TGTGTCAGAAGCTTAGAAGAGGTCAGGGGGTACCAAGAGACCCAGTACTTC.